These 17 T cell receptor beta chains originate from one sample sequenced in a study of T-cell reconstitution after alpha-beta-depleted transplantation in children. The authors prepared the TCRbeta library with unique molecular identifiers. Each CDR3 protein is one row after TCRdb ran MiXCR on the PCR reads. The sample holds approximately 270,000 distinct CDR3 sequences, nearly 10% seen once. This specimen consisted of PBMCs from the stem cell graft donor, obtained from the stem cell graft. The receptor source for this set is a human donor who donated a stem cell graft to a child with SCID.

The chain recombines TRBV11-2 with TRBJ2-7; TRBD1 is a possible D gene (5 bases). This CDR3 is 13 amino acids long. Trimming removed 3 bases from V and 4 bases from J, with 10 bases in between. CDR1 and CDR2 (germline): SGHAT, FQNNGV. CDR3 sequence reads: CASSFQGRYEQYF. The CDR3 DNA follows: TGTGCCAGCAGCTTCCAGGGAAGGTACGAGCAGTACTTC.

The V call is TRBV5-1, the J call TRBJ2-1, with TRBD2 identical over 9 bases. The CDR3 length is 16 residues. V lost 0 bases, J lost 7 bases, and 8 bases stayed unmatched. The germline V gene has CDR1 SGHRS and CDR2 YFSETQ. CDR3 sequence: CASSLVLAGAWNEQFF. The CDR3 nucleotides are TGCGCCAGCAGCTTGGTATTAGCGGGGGCGTGGAATGAGCAGTTCTTC.

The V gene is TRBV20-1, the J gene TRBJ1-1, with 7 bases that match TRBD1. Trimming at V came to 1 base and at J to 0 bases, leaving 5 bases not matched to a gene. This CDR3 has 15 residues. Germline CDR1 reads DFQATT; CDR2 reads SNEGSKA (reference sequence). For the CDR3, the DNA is TGCAGTGCTAGAGTTCCGACAGGGTTGAACACTGAAGCTTTCTTT. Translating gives CSARVPTGLNTEAFF.

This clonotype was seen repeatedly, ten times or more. The CDR3 spells CATRKSGGNEKLFF. In DNA, the CDR3 is TGTGCCACGAGAAAATCCGGAGGTAATGAAAAACTGTTTTTT. The rearrangement uses TRBV19 and TRBJ1-4; no definite D call. This CDR3 comprises 14 residues. V was cut by 10 bases and J by 4 bases, with 16 bases left in between. Germline loops: CDR1 LNHDA, CDR2 SQIVND (reference sequence). The entire variable domain, with the rest obtained from reference TRBV19 and TRBJ1-4, is as follows: DGGITQSPKYLFRKEGQNVTLSCEQNLNHDAMYWYRQDPGQGLRLIYYSQIVNDFQKGDIAEGYSVSREKKESFPLTVTSAQKNPTAFYLCATRKSGGNEKLFFGSGTQLSVL.

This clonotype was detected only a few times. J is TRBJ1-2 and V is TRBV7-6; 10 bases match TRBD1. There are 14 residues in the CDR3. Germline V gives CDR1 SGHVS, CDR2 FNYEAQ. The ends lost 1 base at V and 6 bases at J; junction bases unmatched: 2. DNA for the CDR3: TGTGCCAGCAGCTTAGTCGGGACAGGGGATGGCTACACCTTC. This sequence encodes CASSLVGTGDGYTF.

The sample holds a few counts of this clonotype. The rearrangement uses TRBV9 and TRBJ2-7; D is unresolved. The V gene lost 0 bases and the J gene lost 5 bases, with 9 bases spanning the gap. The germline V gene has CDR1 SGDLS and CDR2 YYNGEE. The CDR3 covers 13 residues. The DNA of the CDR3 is TGTGCCAGCAGCGTAGACGGCGTCAACGAGCAGTACTTC. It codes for CASSVDGVNEQYF.

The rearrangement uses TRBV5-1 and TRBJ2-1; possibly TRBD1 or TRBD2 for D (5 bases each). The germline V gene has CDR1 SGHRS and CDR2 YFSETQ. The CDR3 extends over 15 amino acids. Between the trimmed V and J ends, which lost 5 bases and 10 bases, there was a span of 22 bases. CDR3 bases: TGCGCCAGCAGTCGGGACGGGGCTGTAGATGGCGAGCAGTTCTTC. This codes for CASSRDGAVDGEQFF.

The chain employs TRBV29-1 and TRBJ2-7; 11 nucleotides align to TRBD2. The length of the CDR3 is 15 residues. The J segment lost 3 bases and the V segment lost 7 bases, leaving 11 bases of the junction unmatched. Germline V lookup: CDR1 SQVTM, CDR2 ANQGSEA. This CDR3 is CSALVPGTSGYEQYF. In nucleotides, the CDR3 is TGCAGCGCCCTGGTTCCCGGGACTAGCGGCTACGAGCAGTACTTC.

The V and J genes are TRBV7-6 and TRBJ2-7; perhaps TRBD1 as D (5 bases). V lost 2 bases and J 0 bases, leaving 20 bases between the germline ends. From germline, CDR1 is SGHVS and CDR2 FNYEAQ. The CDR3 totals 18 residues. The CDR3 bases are TGTGCCAGCAGCTTACTGGCGACAGTAACTAAAAGCTCCTACGAGCAGTACTTC. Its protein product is CASSLLATVTKSSYEQYF.

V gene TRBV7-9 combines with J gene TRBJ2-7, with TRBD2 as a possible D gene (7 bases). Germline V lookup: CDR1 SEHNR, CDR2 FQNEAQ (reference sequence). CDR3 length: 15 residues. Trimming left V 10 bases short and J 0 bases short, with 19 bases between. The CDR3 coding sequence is TGTGCCACCCCCCGTGGCGGGGGCTCCTCCTACGAGCAGTACTTC. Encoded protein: CATPRGGGSSYEQYF.

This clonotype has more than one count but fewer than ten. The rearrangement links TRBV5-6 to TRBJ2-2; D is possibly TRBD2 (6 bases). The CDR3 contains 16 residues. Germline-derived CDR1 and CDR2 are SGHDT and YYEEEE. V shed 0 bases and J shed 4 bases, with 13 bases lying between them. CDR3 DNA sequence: TGTGCCAGCAGCTTGGTAGTCGGGGGTCCCACCGGGGAGCTGTTTTTT. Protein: CASSLVVGGPTGELFF. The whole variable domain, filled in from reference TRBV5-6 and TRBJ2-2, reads DAGVTQSPTHLIKTRGQQVTLRCSPKSGHDTVSWYQQALGQGPQFIFQYYEEEERQRGNFPDRFSGHQFPNYSSELNVNALLLGDSALYLCASSLVVGGPTGELFFGEGSRLTVL.

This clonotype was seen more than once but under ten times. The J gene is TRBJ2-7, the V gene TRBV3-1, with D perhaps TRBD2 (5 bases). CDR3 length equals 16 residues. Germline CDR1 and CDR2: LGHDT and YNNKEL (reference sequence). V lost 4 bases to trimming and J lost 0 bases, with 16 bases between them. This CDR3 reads CASSRNLLGSSYEQYF. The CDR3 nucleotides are TGTGCCAGCAGCCGGAACCTACTAGGGAGCTCCTACGAGCAGTACTTC.

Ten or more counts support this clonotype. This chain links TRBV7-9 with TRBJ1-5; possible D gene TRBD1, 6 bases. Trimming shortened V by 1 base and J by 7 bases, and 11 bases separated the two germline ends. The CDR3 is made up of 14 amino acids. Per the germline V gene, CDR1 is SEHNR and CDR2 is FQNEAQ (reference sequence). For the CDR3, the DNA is TGTGCCAGCAGCTTAGGGGGGGCCGAGCAGCCCCAGCATTTT. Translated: CASSLGGAEQPQHF.

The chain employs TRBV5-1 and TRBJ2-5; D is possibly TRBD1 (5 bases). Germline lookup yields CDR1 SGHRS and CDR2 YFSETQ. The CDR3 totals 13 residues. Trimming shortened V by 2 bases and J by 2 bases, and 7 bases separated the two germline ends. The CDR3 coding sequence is TGCGCCAGCAGCTTACAGGCGCAAGAGACCCAGTACTTC. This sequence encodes CASSLQAQETQYF.

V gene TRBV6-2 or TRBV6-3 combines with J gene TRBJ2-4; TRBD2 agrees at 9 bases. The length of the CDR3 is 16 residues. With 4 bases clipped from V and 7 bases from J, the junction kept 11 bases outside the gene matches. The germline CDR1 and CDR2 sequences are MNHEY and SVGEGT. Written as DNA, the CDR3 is TGTGCCAGCAGTTCGCTTAGCGGGGGTCCTGGGAACATTCAGTACTTC. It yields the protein CASSSLSGGPGNIQYF.

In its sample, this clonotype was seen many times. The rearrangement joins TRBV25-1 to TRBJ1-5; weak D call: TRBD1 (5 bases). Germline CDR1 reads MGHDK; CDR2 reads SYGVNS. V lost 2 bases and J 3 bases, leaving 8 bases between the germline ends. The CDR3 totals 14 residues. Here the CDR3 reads CASSEGGLNQPQHF. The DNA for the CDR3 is TGTGCCAGCAGTGAAGGGGGTCTCAATCAGCCCCAGCATTTT.

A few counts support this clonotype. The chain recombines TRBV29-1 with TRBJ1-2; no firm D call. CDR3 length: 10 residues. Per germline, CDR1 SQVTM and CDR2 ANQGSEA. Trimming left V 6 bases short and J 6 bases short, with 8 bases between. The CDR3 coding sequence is TGCAGCGTCGGGTTTGATGGCTACACCTTC. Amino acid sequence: CSVGFDGYTF. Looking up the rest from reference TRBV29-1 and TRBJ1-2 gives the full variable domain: SAVISQKPSRDICQRGTSLTIQCQVDSQVTMMFWYRQQPGQSLTLIATANQGSEATYESGFVIDKFPISRPNLTFSTLTVSNMSPEDSSIYLCSVGFDGYTFGSGTRLTVV.